This record concerns one T cell receptor beta chain sequence. Here immunoSEQ multiplex PCR was the method, and the copy in TCRdb shows in-frame clones only, minus some. The sample contains some 93,000 clones, roughly 91% of which appear only once. The data were obtained in a study of T cell changes during pregnancy in multiple sclerosis. V was clipped by 4 bases and J by 1 base; unmatched bases: 12. The CDR3 is 18 amino acids. CDR1 and CDR2 (germline): SGHDT, YYEEEE. This clonotype was obtained from a female donor in good health, enrolled as a control in a pregnancy study. Sample: peripheral blood, taken after pregnancy. The chain employs TRBV5-6 and TRBJ1-2, with 11 positions matching TRBD1. CDR3 sequence reads: CASSINRDRGIYNYGYTF. The CDR3 nucleotides read TGTGCCAGCAGCATCAACCGGGACAGGGGGATTTATAACTATGGCTACACCTTC. The complete variable domain, with remaining parts taken from reference TRBV5-6 and TRBJ1-2, reads DAGVTQSPTHLIKTRGQQVTLRCSPKSGHDTVSWYQQALGQGPQFIFQYYEEEERQRGNFPDRFSGHQFPNYSSELNVNALLLGDSALYLCASSINRDRGIYNYGYTFGSGTRLTVV.